Listed below are T cell receptor beta chains from one sample, sequenced in a study of regulatory T cells in long-lasting Graves disease. MiXCR, run by TCRdb on the multiplex PCR reads, gives a single entry per CDR3 protein. The data show 400,000 to 550,000 distinct CDR3 sequences, about 16% seen once. The sample was also reused in another study, on T cells in Graves' hyperthyroidism and ophthalmopathy.

The input for sequencing was peripheral blood mononuclear cells (PBMCs), taken at new diagnosis, from a patient treated with antithyroid drugs. Receptors originate from a young woman with Graves disease. Each CDR3 is given without its conserved first and last residue.

V	J	CDR3
TRBV28	TRBJ2-7	ASSFGRAGEQY
TRBV28	TRBJ1-6	ASSYRSPLH
TRBV2	TRBJ2-7	ASISGPSPYEQY
TRBV24-1	TRBJ2-5	ATSGTGQETQY
TRBV7-8	TRBJ2-7	ASSVAGTSSYEQY
TRBV10-3	TRBJ1-1	AIRKQGRGTEAF
TRBV11-2	TRBJ1-1	ASSLSSDGAF
TRBV11-2	TRBJ2-1	ASSQGLGAGGYNEQF
TRBV13	TRBJ2-3	ASSTGGFATDTQY
TRBV7-9	TRBJ1-3	ASSLGQGSSGNTIY
TRBV18	TRBJ2-1	ASSPPGQGRIEQF
TRBV4-1	TRBJ2-3	ASSRDGAGGTDTQY
TRBV3-1	TRBJ1-1	ASSQNMGNTEAF
TRBV6-5	TRBJ1-2	ASSYSLRGGDGYT
TRBV20-1	TRBJ1-1	SVYRDMNTEAF
TRBV6-2/TRBV6-3	TRBJ1-5	ASSSLLDRTHDQPQH
TRBV28	TRBJ1-6	ASKWGNRVGNSPLH
TRBV5-1	TRBJ2-7	ASSPRRTGLNSYEQY
TRBV20-1	TRBJ2-1	SARTDNEQF
TRBV15	TRBJ2-5	ATSVDSQETQY
TRBV30	TRBJ2-3	AWSGCFLVGI
TRBV20-1	TRBJ1-1	SATDEQAGMNTEAF
TRBV20-1	TRBJ2-5	SAAGRYQETQY
TRBV16	TRBJ2-1	ASSHSTSGVVGNEQF
TRBV27	TRBJ2-3	ASSLGGRGVDTQY
TRBV12-3/TRBV12-4	TRBJ1-2	ASSPTSDYGYT
TRBV11-2	TRBJ2-1	ASSLTGSHNEQF
TRBV28	TRBJ1-5	ASSLQGQPQH
TRBV6-2/TRBV6-3	TRBJ1-5	ASSYNRDSNQPQH
TRBV28	TRBJ1-5	ASSPTGDGQPQH
TRBV28	TRBJ2-3	ASDLAGENTQY
TRBV10-2	TRBJ2-6	ASSPDRGSTGANVLT
TRBV4-1	TRBJ1-1	ASSLGGRLNTEAF
TRBV7-6	TRBJ2-1	ASSPRLAGVNNEQF
TRBV19	TRBJ2-7	ASSILAGSTYEQY
TRBV14	TRBJ1-1	ASSQDLGQGLLNTEAF
TRBV27	TRBJ2-7	ASSFQGALLSEQY
TRBV7-8	TRBJ2-7	ASIAGVGYEQY
TRBV29-1	TRBJ2-7	SVITGNAYEQY
TRBV6-5	TRBJ2-7	ASSYHPDKYPYEQY